This T cell receptor (beta chain) originates from a study of T-cell memory formation after mild COVID-19. TCRdb re-derived calls from the 5' RACE reads in MiXCR, one entry per CDR3 protein. The sample contains under 450,000 distinct CDR3 sequences, approximately 15% of which appear only once. General study points: Shrinking CD4+ clones resided mostly in CM and EM, and CD8+ ones in EMRA.

Remarks on this clonotype: As yet, its antigen is unknown.

Sequenced input: PBMCs or a T cell subset sorted from them (not recorded which). This receptor was identified in a man between 18 and 29 years old who had mild COVID-19 (a few samples of this study predate the infection). Cell type and time point are not known.

Here the CDR3 DNA reads TGCGCCAGCAGCCAAGAGTCCTACTCTGGAAACACCATATATTTT. This gives the protein CASSQESYSGNTIYF. The gene calls are TRBV4-3 and TRBJ1-3; D unclear. In germline, CDR1 is LGHNA, CDR2 YSLEER. This CDR3 is built from 15 residues. Between the trimmed V and J ends, which lost 0 bases and 0 bases, there was a span of 6 bases.